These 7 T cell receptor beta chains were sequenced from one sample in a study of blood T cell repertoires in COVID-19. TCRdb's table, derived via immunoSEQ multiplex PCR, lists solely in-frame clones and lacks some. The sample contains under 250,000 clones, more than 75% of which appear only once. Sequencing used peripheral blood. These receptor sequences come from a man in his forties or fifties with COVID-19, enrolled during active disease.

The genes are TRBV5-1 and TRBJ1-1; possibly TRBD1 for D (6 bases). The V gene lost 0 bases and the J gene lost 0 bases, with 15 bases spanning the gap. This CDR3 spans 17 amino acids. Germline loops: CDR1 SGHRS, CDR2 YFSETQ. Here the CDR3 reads CASSLGSGAGMNTEAFF. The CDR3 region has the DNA TGCGCCAGCAGCTTGGGTTCAGGGGCGGGTATGAACACTGAAGCTTTCTTT. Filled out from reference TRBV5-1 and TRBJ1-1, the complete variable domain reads KAGVTQTPRYLIKTRGQQVTLSCSPISGHRSVSWYQQTPGQGLQFLFEYFSETQRNKGNFPGRFSGRQFSNSRSEMNVSTLELGDSALYLCASSLGSGAGMNTEAFFGQGTRLTVV.

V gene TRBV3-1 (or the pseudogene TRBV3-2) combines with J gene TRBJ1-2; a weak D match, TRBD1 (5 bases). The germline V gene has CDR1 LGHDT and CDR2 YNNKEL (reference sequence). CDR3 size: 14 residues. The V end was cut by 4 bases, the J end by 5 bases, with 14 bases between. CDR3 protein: CASSPRAALYGYTF. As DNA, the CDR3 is TGTGCCAGCAGCCCCAGGGCCGCCCTGTATGGCTACACCTTC.

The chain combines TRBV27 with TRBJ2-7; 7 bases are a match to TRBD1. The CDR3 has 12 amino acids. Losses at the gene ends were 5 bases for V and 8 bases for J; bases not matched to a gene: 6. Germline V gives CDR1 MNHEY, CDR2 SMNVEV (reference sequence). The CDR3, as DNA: TGTGCCAGCAGTCCCCCGACAGGGAAGCAGTACTTC. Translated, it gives CASSPPTGKQYF.

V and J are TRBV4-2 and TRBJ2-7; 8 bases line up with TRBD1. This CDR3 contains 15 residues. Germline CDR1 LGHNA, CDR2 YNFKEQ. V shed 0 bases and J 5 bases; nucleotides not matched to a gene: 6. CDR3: CASSQERTGPHEQYF. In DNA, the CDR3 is TGTGCCAGCAGCCAAGAACGGACAGGGCCCCACGAGCAGTACTTC.

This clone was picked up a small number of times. The DNA for the CDR3 is TGTGCCAGTAGTAACCCGGGACAGGCGCATGAAGCTTTCTTT. Translated: CASSNPGQAHEAFF. This chain links TRBV19 with TRBJ1-1; 8 bases fit TRBD1. CDR1 and CDR2 (germline): LNHDA, SQIVND (reference sequence). V dropped 4 bases and J dropped 7; count of bases not matched to a gene: 8. The CDR3 totals 14 residues.

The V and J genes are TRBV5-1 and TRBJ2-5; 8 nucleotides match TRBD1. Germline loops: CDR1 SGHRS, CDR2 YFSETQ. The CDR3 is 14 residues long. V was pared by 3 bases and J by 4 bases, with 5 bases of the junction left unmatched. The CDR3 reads CASSSAGGPETQYF. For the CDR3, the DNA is TGCGCCAGCAGCTCGGCAGGGGGCCCAGAGACCCAGTACTTC. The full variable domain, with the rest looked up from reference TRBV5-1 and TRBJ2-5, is KAGVTQTPRYLIKTRGQQVTLSCSPISGHRSVSWYQQTPGQGLQFLFEYFSETQRNKGNFPGRFSGRQFSNSRSEMNVSTLELGDSALYLCASSSAGGPETQYFGPGTRLLVL.

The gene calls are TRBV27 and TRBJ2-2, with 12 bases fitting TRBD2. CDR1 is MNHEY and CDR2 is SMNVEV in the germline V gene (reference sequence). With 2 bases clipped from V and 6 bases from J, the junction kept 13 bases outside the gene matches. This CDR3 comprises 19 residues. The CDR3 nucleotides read TGTGCCAGCAGTTTAATGCTAGCGGGAGGGCCCGGGAGGGCCGGGGAGCTGTTTTTT. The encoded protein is CASSLMLAGGPGRAGELFF.